Each of the 3 T cell receptor beta chains below was sequenced from the same sample in a study of blood T cell repertoires in COVID-19. The table came from immunoSEQ multiplex PCR; TCRdb's copy has only in-frame clones and leaves some out. The table lists about 370,000 clones, more than 80% of them singletons. The sequenced sample consisted of PBMCs or T cells enriched from blood (not recorded which). The receptors originated from a man younger than 30 who had recovered from COVID-19.

The chain employs TRBV19 and TRBJ2-7, with a tentative D call TRBD2 (6 bases). CDR3 length equals 14 residues. Germline CDR1 LNHDA, CDR2 SQIVND (reference sequence). The V end was cut by 3 bases, the J end by 3 bases, with 12 bases between. CDR3 in amino acids: CASSIGSGGYEQYF. The CDR3 nucleotides read TGTGCCAGTAGTATCGGTAGCGGAGGCTACGAGCAGTACTTC.

The chain carries TRBV6-5 and TRBJ2-1; 8 nucleotides align to TRBD1. V lost 6 bases to trimming and J lost 8 bases; unmatched junction nucleotides: 3. This CDR3 spans 12 amino acids. CDR1 is MNHEY and CDR2 is SVGAGI in the germline V gene. The CDR3 reads CASSDRGHEQFF. CDR3 coding DNA: TGTGCCAGCAGCGACAGGGGCCATGAGCAGTTCTTC.

This clone showed up just a few times. This chain connects TRBV3-1 (or the pseudogene TRBV3-2) to TRBJ1-1; 8 nucleotides align to TRBD1. CDR1 and CDR2 from the germline V gene are LGHDT and YNNKEL (reference sequence). This CDR3 spans 15 amino acids. J lost 2 bases, V lost 4 bases, and 6 bases had no gene match. CDR3 loop: CASSPRGRTNTEAFF. CDR3 bases: TGTGCCAGCAGCCCCAGGGGGCGTACAAACACTGAAGCTTTCTTT.